This T cell receptor (beta chain) was obtained from a study of T cells in narcolepsy. CDR1 is PRHDT and CDR2 is FYEKMQ in the germline V gene (reference sequence). Unmatched junction bases numbered 6, after V lost 4 bases and J lost 4 bases. The CDR3 length is 16 residues. TCRdb keeps only in-frame clones here, not all; method: immunoSEQ multiplex PCR. Of approximately 25,000 clones listed, roughly nine tenths are singletons. Sequenced input: CD45RA- memory CD4+ T cells from PBMCs. The clonotype was recovered from a human donor with narcolepsy. The chain carries TRBV13 and TRBJ1-4; TRBD1 matches at 10 bases. The CDR3 nucleotides are TGTGCCAGCAGCTCCCTGGGGACAGGGGATAATGAAAAACTGTTTTTT. Encoded protein: CASSSLGTGDNEKLFF. The full variable domain, completed using reference TRBV13 and TRBJ1-4, is AAGVIQSPRHLIKEKRETATLKCYPIPRHDTVYWYQQGPGQDPQFLISFYEKMQSDKGSIPDRFSAQQFSDYHSELNMSSLELGDSALYFCASSSLGTGDNEKLFFGSGTQLSVL.